This TCR beta chain was documented in a study of blood T cell repertoires in COVID-19. The age range of participants was 18 to 89 years, with residence in fewer than 25 US areas. Cohorts were determined from participant-reported clinical history. What the recovered Cohort 3 donors had was two negative PCRs, clearance, or symptom resolution. With V trimmed by 1 base and J by 1 base, 6 bases remained unmatched. The CDR3 is made up of 17 amino acids. Germline values: CDR1 SQVTM, CDR2 ANQGSEA. Authors' processing steps: Amplifying reference gene primers gave estimates of nucleated cell counts. Produced via immunoSEQ multiplex PCR; TCRdb's table is partial and in-frame only. Clone size and V and J calls were adopted from that table, with D and trimming inferred from the DNA. This repertoire shows around 300,000 clones, about 90% found once; its top ten account for about 9.4%.

The sequence was obtained from a woman younger than 45 who had recovered from COVID-19. Sample: PBMCs or T cells enriched from blood (not recorded which). The V gene is TRBV29-1, the J gene TRBJ2-1, with 11 bases aligning to TRBD2. The chain's CDR3 is CSVEAGIAGGSYNEQFF. CDR3 bases: TGCAGCGTTGAAGCCGGGATAGCGGGAGGGTCCTACAATGAGCAGTTCTTC.